Sequencing of this T cell receptor (beta chain) was carried out in a study of blood T cell repertoires in COVID-19. Overall study context: Italy, Spain and the United States were the sources of the convalescent and acute COVID-19 samples. PBMCs, B-cell-depleted T cells, or T cells were the source of the cDNA or gDNA that made up the material.

Germline V lookup: CDR1 KGHSH, CDR2 LQKENI. The CDR3 covers 16 residues. J gave up 9 bases and V 2 bases, and 14 bases lay outside the gene matches. Under the authors' procedure: Reference gene primer amplification in the assay estimated nucleated cell counts. Assay used: immunoSEQ multiplex PCR; TCRdb lists only in-frame clones, some missing. That table is the source of V, J and clone size, and D and trimming were worked out from the DNA. The sample gives tens of thousands of clones, approximately 92% of which show up once; approximately 50% is in the top ten. The V call is TRBV18, the J call TRBJ2-7, with 9 bases matching TRBD1. Sequencing was carried out using peripheral blood. This sequence originates from a human donor with acute or convalescent COVID-19. The donor label of this sample is uncertain. DNA for the CDR3: TGTGCCAGCTCACCATGGGTCGGGACAGGGTCGAGTAGGCAGTACGTC. Protein: CASSPWVGTGSSRQYV.